The clone carrying this T cell receptor beta chain was counted many times. The antigen is unknown. Healthy individuals of Caucasian origin from Russia, aged roughly 6 to 100, served as donors. Every donor gave 9 to 10 milliliters of peripheral blood. Then a second PCR, running roughly 7 to 11 cycles, was carried out with a sample-barcoded 5' primer and a J-beta primer mix. TCRdb called the 5' RACE reads again in MiXCR, with one record for every CDR3 protein. The sample holds 350,000 to 450,000 distinct CDR3 sequences, roughly half seen once. The data originate from a study of blood T cells in healthy people across ages. Study-wide points: Estimates of total diversity, which came from one million sequenced T cells, were considered to be underestimates.

Germline values: CDR1 LGHDT, CDR2 YNNKEL (reference sequence). V lost 2 bases and J 6 bases, leaving 13 bases between the germline ends. CDR3 length equals 14 residues. The sequenced sample was blood. This sequence joins TRBV3-1 and TRBJ1-2; possible D gene TRBD1, 5 bases. The receptor comes from a man aged 55 to 70 in good health. The CDR3 reads CASSQIRGGDGYTF. As DNA, the CDR3 is TGTGCCAGCAGCCAAATACGGGGAGGGGATGGCTACACCTTC.